Presented here are 27 T cell receptor beta chains from one specimen sequenced in a study of blood T cell repertoires in COVID-19. Produced via immunoSEQ multiplex PCR; TCRdb's table is partial and in-frame only. The data contain 150,000 to 200,000 clones, 85% to 90% of them singletons. The sample taken for sequencing was peripheral blood. These receptors originate from a woman aged 80 or older in a cohort sampled during active or convalescent COVID-19.

The rearrangement uses TRBV12-3 or TRBV12-4 and TRBJ2-1; 7 nucleotides agree with TRBD2. V gave up 6 bases and J gave up 12 bases; unmatched junction bases: 11. This CDR3 contains 13 residues. The DNA for the CDR3 is TGTGCCAGCAGGCCCGGGACTCGCGGGGGGCAGTTCTTC. Protein sequence: CASRPGTRGGQFF.

V and J are TRBV6-6 and TRBJ2-7; no clear D gene. Germline values: CDR1 MNHNY, CDR2 SVGAGI (reference sequence). Trimming stripped 0 bases from V and 3 bases from J, with 9 bases between. The CDR3 is 14 residues long. The CDR3, as DNA: TGTGCCAGCAGTTACTCGGCACAGTACTACGAGCAGTACGTC. Translating it yields CASSYSAQYYEQYV.

V gene TRBV12-5 combines with J gene TRBJ1-6; D remains unclear. Trimming pared 7 bases from V and 10 bases from J, leaving 14 bases between. Germline CDR1 and CDR2: LGHNT and FRNRAP. The CDR3 totals 13 residues. For the CDR3, the DNA is TGTGCTAGTGCCCGGGGTAGTGAATCACCCCTCCACTTT. This gives the protein CASARGSESPLHF.

The chain carries TRBV5-4 and TRBJ2-7, with 9 bases aligning to TRBD1. The V gene's germline CDR1 is SGHNT and CDR2 YYREEE (reference sequence). J was trimmed by 1 base and V by 3 bases; bases with no gene match: 5. The CDR3 spans 15 residues. The CDR3 sequence is CASSWGDRASYEQYF. CDR3 DNA: TGTGCCAGCAGCTGGGGGGACAGGGCATCCTACGAGCAGTACTTC.

The chain is built from TRBV5-1 and TRBJ2-7; D is perhaps TRBD2 (6 bases). The CDR3 contains 13 residues. V lost 4 bases to trimming and J lost 2 bases, with 10 bases between them. Per the germline V gene, CDR1 is SGHRS and CDR2 is YFSETQ. The CDR3 DNA sequence: TGCGCCAGCAGCGGTGGGGGGACCTACGAGCAGTACTTC. This encodes CASSGGGTYEQYF.

This rearrangement joins TRBV10-3 to TRBJ1-1, with 7 bases that match TRBD1. The J segment lost 1 base and the V segment lost 2 bases, leaving 1 base of the junction unmatched. This CDR3 region has 14 residues. Per germline, CDR1 ENHRY and CDR2 SYGVKD. The CDR3 loop reads CAISEQGENTEAFF. In nucleotides, the CDR3 is TGTGCCATCAGTGAGCAGGGGGAGAACACTGAAGCTTTCTTT.

In this sample, this clone turned up once. V usage is TRBV5-6 and J usage is TRBJ2-3; the D is unclear. The V end lost 1 base, the J end lost 0 bases, and 6 bases lay between the germline ends. The CDR3 is made up of 14 amino acids. Germline lookup yields CDR1 SGHDT and CDR2 YYEEEE. CDR3 nucleotides: TGTGCCAGCAGCTTGTCCGGGAGCACAGATACGCAGTATTTT. Its translation: CASSLSGSTDTQYF. The variable domain in full, completed from reference TRBV5-6 and TRBJ2-3, reads DAGVTQSPTHLIKTRGQQVTLRCSPKSGHDTVSWYQQALGQGPQFIFQYYEEEERQRGNFPDRFSGHQFPNYSSELNVNALLLGDSALYLCASSLSGSTDTQYFGPGTRLTVL.

This clone was counted a single time. This chain joins TRBV29-1 and TRBJ1-1; 7 bases fit TRBD1. CDR3 length: 13 amino acids. V lost 7 bases to trimming and J lost 2 bases; unmatched junction nucleotides: 7. CDR1 and CDR2 (germline): SQVTM, ANQGSEA. The CDR3 nucleotides are TGCAGCGGTCGGACAGGCCTTAACACTGAAGCTTTCTTT. This gives the protein CSGRTGLNTEAFF.

A single count supports this clone. The chain recombines TRBV3-1 (or the pseudogene TRBV3-2) with TRBJ1-1; tentatively, D is TRBD1 (5 bases). CDR1 and CDR2 (germline): LGHDT, YNNKEL (reference sequence). The CDR3 length is 14 residues. Trimming stripped 2 bases from V and 1 base from J, with 8 bases between. CDR3 DNA: TGTGCCAGCAGCCAACTGGACACGAACACTGAAGCTTTCTTT. The encoded protein is CASSQLDTNTEAFF.

Concerning this clone: One junction end does not reproduce the germline sequence, and a read error may be involved. This chain joins TRBV5-1 and TRBJ2-5; 7 nucleotides line up with TRBD1. This CDR3 contains 15 residues. CDR1 is SGHRS and CDR2 is YFSETQ in the germline V gene. The CDR3 coding sequence is TGCGCCAGCAGCCTCGCGCGTAGGGGGCAAGGGACCCAGTACTTC. The encoded protein is CASSLARRGQGTQYF.

The J gene is TRBJ2-4, the V gene TRBV7-9, with D tentatively TRBD1 (6 bases). V lost 5 bases and J lost 0, with 11 bases in between. The CDR3 is 15 residues long. CDR1 and CDR2 from the germline V gene are SEHNR and FQNEAQ (reference sequence). The CDR3 reads CASSPTGLAKNIQYF. CDR3 in DNA: TGTGCCAGCAGCCCTACAGGGCTAGCCAAAAACATTCAGTACTTC.

This clone was recorded once. This chain links TRBV18 with TRBJ1-5; 8 bases match TRBD1. The CDR3 is 14 amino acids. Trimming cost V 4 bases and J 10 bases; bases outside gene matches: 9. Germline V gives CDR1 KGHSH, CDR2 LQKENI. The CDR3: CASSLRTGKEPQHF. The CDR3 bases are TGTGCCAGCTCACTCCGGACAGGGAAGGAACCCCAGCATTTT. Looking up the rest from reference TRBV18 and TRBJ1-5 gives the full variable domain: NAGVMQNPRHLVRRRGQEARLRCSPMKGHSHVYWYRQLPEEGLKFMVYLQKENIIDESGMPKERFSAEFPKEGPSILRIQQVVRGDSAAYFCASSLRTGKEPQHFGDGTRLSIL.

The chain employs TRBV5-1 and TRBJ1-4, with TRBD1 matching over 8 bases. Germline assignment: CDR1 SGHRS and CDR2 YFSETQ. This CDR3 comprises 15 residues. The V gene end was trimmed by 0 bases and the J gene end by 8 bases; junction bases not matched to a gene: 6. CDR3 in DNA: TGCGCCAGCAGCTTGGTTCCACAGGGGGGAGAAAAACTGTTTTTT. The encoded protein is CASSLVPQGGEKLFF.

The chain employs TRBV5-1 and TRBJ2-1; 7 nucleotides align to TRBD1. The CDR3 totals 15 residues. V lost 0 bases and J lost 2; bases outside the gene matches: 2. Looked up from germline, CDR1 is SGHRS and CDR2 is YFSETQ. This CDR3 is CASSLGGGPYNEQFF. In DNA form, the CDR3 reads TGCGCCAGCAGCTTGGGAGGGGGCCCCTACAATGAGCAGTTCTTC.

V is TRBV30 and J is TRBJ1-3, with D possibly being TRBD1 (6 bases). Germline CDR1 GTSNPN, CDR2 SVGIG (reference sequence). The CDR3 is made up of 16 amino acids. V dropped 2 bases and J dropped 1 base, with 15 bases sitting between them. Here the CDR3 reads CAWSPGGTHSGNTIYF. The DNA of the CDR3 is TGTGCCTGGAGTCCTGGGGGCACCCATTCTGGAAACACCATATATTTT.

This clone showed up just a few times. The CDR3 DNA reads TGTGCCAGCAGCTTAGACCGGAGCACAGATACGCAGTATTTT. This encodes CASSLDRSTDTQYF. The chain employs TRBV7-9 and TRBJ2-3; D call uncertain. Germline V gene lookup returns CDR1 SEHNR and CDR2 FQNEAQ (reference sequence). The germline V and J ends were trimmed by 1 base and 0 bases, with 5 bases remaining between them. The CDR3 is 14 residues long.

The chain combines TRBV5-1 with TRBJ2-6, with a possible D match to TRBD2 (5 bases). V shed 6 bases and J shed 4 bases, with 11 bases lying between them. Germline CDR1 and CDR2: SGHRS and YFSETQ. The CDR3 loop spans 14 amino acids. The CDR3 loop is CASTEGTGANVLTF. The CDR3 nucleotides are TGCGCCAGCACCGAGGGAACCGGGGCCAACGTCCTGACTTTC.

This chain uses TRBV24-1 with TRBJ2-3; maybe TRBD2 (6 bases). This CDR3 is 15 amino acids long. The germline CDR1 and CDR2 sequences are KGHDR and SFDVKD. V lost 3 bases, J lost 0 bases, and 9 bases lay in between. The CDR3 sequence: CATSDATRSTDTQYF. CDR3 nucleotide sequence: TGTGCCACCAGTGATGCGACTAGAAGCACAGATACGCAGTATTTT.

This rearrangement joins TRBV3-1 (or the pseudogene TRBV3-2) to TRBJ1-3, with D hard to call. Between the trimmed V and J ends, which lost 5 bases and 3 bases, there was a span of 11 bases. This CDR3 region has 14 residues. The germline V gene encodes CDR1 LGHDT and CDR2 YNNKEL (reference sequence). CDR3 nucleotides: TGTGCCAGCAGCTACGACTCCTTTGGAAACACCATATATTTT. This encodes CASSYDSFGNTIYF.

The chain recombines TRBV5-1 with TRBJ2-1; TRBD2 might be the D (5 bases). CDR1 and CDR2 from the germline V gene are SGHRS and YFSETQ. The CDR3 spans 14 residues. Trimming stripped 4 bases from V and 4 bases from J, with 12 bases between. The CDR3 nucleotides read TGCGCCAGCAGCCCGGACTCGACGTACAATGAGCAGTTCTTC. This gives the protein CASSPDSTYNEQFF. The whole variable domain, remainder taken from reference TRBV5-1 and TRBJ2-1, is KAGVTQTPRYLIKTRGQQVTLSCSPISGHRSVSWYQQTPGQGLQFLFEYFSETQRNKGNFPGRFSGRQFSNSRSEMNVSTLELGDSALYLCASSPDSTYNEQFFGPGTRLTVL.

The V and J genes are TRBV5-6 and TRBJ2-7; 13 bases line up with TRBD2. V shed 3 bases and J 6 bases; nucleotides not matched to a gene: 9. Germline V gene data show CDR1 as SGHDT and CDR2 as YYEEEE. This CDR3 is built from 16 residues. The CDR3 reads CASSSLAGGPFSEQYV. CDR3 DNA: TGTGCCAGCAGCTCACTAGCGGGAGGGCCATTCTCCGAGCAGTACGTC.

V is TRBV5-4 and J is TRBJ1-2; maybe TRBD1 (6 bases). CDR3 length: 15 amino acids. Germline V gene data show CDR1 as SGHNT and CDR2 as YYREEE (reference sequence). V was shortened by 3 bases and J by 4 bases, with 16 bases between the two germline ends. The CDR3 here is CASSSLQGRGYGYTF. The CDR3 DNA reads TGTGCCAGCAGCTCACTCCAGGGGCGAGGCTATGGCTACACCTTC.

This chain links TRBV28 with TRBJ1-5, with 7 positions matching TRBD1. CDR1 and CDR2 (germline): MDHEN, SYDVKM. The CDR3 loop spans 21 amino acids. The V and J ends lost 1 base and 0 bases, in that order; junction bases with no gene match: 18. The CDR3 protein is CASSLYLYDRDRSNSNQPQHF. The CDR3 region has the DNA TGTGCCAGCAGTTTATACTTGTATGACAGGGACAGAAGTAATAGCAATCAGCCCCAGCATTTT.

CDR3 sequence (DNA): TGTGCCAGCAGCCCAATCCCCGCACAAGTTGAAAAACTGTTTTTT. This encodes CASSPIPAQVEKLFF. The chain combines TRBV5-4 with TRBJ1-4, with D hard to call. V lost 4 bases to trimming and J lost 7 bases, with 17 bases between them. There are 15 residues in the CDR3. The germline CDR1 and CDR2 sequences are SGHNT and YYREEE (reference sequence).

The chain couples TRBV7-9 to TRBJ1-6, with D possibly TRBD1 on 6 matching bases. CDR1 and CDR2 (germline): SEHNR, FQNEAQ (reference sequence). The CDR3 covers 14 residues. V shed 6 bases and J shed 8 bases, with 14 bases lying between them. CDR3 region: CASSHRAIDSPLHF. The CDR3 coding sequence is TGTGCCAGCAGTCACAGGGCTATCGATTCACCCCTCCACTTT.

The chain uses TRBV15 and TRBJ2-1, with TRBD1 matching over 8 bases. The CDR3 spans 16 residues. V lost 3 bases to trimming and J lost 7 bases; unmatched junction nucleotides: 11. Per germline, CDR1 LNHNV and CDR2 YYDKDF (reference sequence). The CDR3 sequence: CATSRITGTGDNEQFF. The DNA for the CDR3 is TGTGCCACCAGCAGGATCACCGGGACAGGAGATAATGAGCAGTTCTTC.

The chain has TRBV11-2 and TRBJ2-3; 8 bases align to TRBD1. CDR3 length: 15 amino acids. CDR1 is SGHAT, CDR2 FQNNGV, per germline. Trimming at V came to 1 base and at J to 8 bases, leaving 8 bases not matched to a gene. DNA for the CDR3: TGTGCCAGCAGCTTAGGGACAGGGCAATATGGTACGCAGTATTTT. Amino acid sequence: CASSLGTGQYGTQYF.